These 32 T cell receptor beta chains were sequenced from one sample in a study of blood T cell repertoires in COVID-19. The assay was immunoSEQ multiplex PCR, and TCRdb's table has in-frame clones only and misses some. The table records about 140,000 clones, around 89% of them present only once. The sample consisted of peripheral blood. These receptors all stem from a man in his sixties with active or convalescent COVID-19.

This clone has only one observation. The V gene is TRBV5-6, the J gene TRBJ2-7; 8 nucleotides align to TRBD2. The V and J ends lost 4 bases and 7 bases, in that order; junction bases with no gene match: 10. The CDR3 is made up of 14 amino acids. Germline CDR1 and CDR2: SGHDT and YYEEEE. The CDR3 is CASSRWAGGWEQYF. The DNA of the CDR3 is TGTGCCAGCAGCCGCTGGGCGGGAGGTTGGGAGCAGTACTTC.

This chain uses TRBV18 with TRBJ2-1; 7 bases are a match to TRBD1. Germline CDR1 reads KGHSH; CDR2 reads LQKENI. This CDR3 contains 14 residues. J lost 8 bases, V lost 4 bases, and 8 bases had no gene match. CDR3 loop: CASSLRGGQDEQFF. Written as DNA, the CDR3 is TGTGCCAGCTCACTACGAGGGGGCCAGGATGAGCAGTTCTTC.

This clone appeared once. This CDR3 is CASKYFLEAGGTDTQYF. CDR3 sequence (DNA): TGCGCCAGCAAATATTTTCTTGAAGCGGGAGGTACAGATACGCAGTATTTT. V usage is TRBV5-1 and J usage is TRBJ2-3; 9 nucleotides line up with TRBD2. Trimming at V came to 6 bases and at J to 3 bases, leaving 14 bases not matched to a gene. Germline V gene sequence: CDR1 SGHRS, CDR2 YFSETQ. This CDR3 is 17 amino acids long.

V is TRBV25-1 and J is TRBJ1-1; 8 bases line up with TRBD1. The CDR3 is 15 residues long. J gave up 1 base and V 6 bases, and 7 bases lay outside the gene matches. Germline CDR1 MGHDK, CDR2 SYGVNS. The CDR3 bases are TGTGCCAGCAGCCCTCCACAGGGGGGGAACACTGAAGCTTTCTTT. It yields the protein CASSPPQGGNTEAFF.

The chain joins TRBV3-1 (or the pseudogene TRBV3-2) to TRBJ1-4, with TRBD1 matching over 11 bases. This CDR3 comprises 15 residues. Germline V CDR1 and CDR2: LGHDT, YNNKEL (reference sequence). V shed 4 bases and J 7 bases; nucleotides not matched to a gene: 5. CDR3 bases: TGTGCCAGCAGCCTTCGGACAGGGGGCCGTGAAAAACTGTTTTTT. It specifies CASSLRTGGREKLFF.

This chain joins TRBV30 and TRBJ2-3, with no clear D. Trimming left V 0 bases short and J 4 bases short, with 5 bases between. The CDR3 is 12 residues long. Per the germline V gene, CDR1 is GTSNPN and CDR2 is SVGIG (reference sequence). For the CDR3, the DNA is TGTGCCTGGAGTGTGGCCTCAGATACGCAGTATTTT. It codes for CAWSVASDTQYF. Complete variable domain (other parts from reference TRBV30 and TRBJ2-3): SQTIHQWPATLVQPVGSPLSLECTVEGTSNPNLYWYRQAAGRGLQLLFYSVGIGQISSEVPQNLSASRPQDRQFILSSKKLLLSDSGFYLCAWSVASDTQYFGPGTRLTVL.

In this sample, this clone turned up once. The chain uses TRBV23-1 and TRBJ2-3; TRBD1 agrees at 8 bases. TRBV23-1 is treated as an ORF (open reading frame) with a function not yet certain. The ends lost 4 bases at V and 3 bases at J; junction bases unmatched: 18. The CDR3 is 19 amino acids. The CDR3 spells CASSLMRAGGGYRTDTQYF. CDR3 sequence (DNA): TGCGCCAGCAGTCTAATGCGTGCAGGGGGCGGGTATAGGACAGATACGCAGTATTTT.

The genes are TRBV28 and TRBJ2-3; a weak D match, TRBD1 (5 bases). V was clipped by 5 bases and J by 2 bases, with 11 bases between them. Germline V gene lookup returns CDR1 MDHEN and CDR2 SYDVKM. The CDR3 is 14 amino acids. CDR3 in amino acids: CASSRDSNTDTQYF. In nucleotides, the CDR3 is TGTGCCAGCAGTCGAGACAGTAACACAGATACGCAGTATTTT.

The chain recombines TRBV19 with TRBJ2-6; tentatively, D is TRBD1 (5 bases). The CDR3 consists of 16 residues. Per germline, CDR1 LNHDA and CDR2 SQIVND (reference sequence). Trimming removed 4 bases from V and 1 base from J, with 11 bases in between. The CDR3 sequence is CASSTPGQSGANVLTF. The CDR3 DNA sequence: TGTGCCAGTAGTACCCCAGGGCAATCTGGGGCCAACGTCCTGACTTTC.

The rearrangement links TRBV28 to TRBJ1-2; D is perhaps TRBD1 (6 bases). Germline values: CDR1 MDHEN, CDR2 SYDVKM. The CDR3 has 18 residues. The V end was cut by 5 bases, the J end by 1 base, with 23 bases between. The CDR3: CASSRVSGHGPVNYGYTF. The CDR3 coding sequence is TGTGCCAGCAGTAGAGTCTCGGGACACGGTCCTGTTAACTATGGCTACACCTTC.

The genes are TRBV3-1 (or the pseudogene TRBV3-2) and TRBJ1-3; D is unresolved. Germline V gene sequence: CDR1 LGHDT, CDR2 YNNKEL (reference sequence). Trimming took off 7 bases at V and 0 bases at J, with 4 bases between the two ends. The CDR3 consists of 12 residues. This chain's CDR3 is CASTLSGNTIYF. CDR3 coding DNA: TGTGCCAGCACCCTCTCTGGAAACACCATATATTTT.

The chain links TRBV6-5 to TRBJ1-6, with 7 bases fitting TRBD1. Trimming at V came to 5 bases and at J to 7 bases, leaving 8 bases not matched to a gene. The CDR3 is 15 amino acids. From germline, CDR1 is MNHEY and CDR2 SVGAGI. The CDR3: CASSPQGGANSPLHF. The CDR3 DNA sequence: TGTGCCAGCAGTCCCCAGGGGGGAGCCAATTCACCCCTCCACTTT.

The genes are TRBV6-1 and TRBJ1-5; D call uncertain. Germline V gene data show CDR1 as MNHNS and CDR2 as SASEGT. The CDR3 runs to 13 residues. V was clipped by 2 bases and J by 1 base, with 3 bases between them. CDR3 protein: CASSEQSNQPQHF. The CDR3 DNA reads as TGTGCCAGCAGTGAACAGAGCAATCAGCCCCAGCATTTT.

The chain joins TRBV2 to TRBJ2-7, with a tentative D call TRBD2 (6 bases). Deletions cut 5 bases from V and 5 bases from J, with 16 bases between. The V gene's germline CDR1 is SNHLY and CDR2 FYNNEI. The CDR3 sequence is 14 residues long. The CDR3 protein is CASSPRGRDDEQYF. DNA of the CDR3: TGTGCCAGCAGTCCCCGAGGGCGGGACGACGAGCAGTACTTC.

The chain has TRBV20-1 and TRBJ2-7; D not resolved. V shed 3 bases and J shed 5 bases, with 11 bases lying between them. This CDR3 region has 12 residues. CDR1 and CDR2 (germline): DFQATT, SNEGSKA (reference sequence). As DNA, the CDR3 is TGCAGTGCTAGTTTAGCCGGCCACGAGCAGTACTTC. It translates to CSASLAGHEQYF.

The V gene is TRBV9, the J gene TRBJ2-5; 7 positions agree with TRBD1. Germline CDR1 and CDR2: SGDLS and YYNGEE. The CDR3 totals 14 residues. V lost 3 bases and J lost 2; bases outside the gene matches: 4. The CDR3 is CASSAGQLQETQYF. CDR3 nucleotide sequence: TGTGCCAGCAGCGCGGGACAGCTTCAAGAGACCCAGTACTTC.

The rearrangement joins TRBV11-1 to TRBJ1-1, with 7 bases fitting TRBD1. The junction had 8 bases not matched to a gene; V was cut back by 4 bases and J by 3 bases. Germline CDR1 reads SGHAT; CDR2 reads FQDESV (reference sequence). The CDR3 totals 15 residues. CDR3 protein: CASSSKRGQDTEAFF. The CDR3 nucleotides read TGTGCCAGCAGCTCAAAAAGGGGGCAGGACACTGAAGCTTTCTTT.

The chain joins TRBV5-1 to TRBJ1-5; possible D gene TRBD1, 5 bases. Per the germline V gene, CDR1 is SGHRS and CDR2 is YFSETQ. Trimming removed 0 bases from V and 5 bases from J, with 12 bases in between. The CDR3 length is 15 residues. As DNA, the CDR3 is TGCGCCAGCAGCTTGGCGCCAGGGAGGGATCAGCCCCAGCATTTT. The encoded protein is CASSLAPGRDQPQHF.

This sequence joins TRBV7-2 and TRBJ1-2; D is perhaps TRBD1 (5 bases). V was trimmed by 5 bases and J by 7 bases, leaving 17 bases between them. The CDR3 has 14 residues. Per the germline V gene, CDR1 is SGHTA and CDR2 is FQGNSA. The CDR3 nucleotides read TGTGCCAGCAGCCCTGGAGGGACCCGGGGTGGCTACACCTTC. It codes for CASSPGGTRGGYTF.

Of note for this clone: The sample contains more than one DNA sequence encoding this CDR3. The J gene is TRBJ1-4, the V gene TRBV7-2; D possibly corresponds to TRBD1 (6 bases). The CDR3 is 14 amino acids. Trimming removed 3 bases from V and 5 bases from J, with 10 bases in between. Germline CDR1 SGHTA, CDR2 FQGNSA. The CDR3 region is CASSFGGGNEKLFF. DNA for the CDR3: TGTGCCAGCAGCTTTGGGGGCGGCAATGAAAAACTGTTTTTT.

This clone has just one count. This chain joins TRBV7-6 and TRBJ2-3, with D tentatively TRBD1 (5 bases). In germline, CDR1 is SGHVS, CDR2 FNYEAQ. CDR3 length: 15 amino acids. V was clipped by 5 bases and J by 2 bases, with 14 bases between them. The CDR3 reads CASSPRQTSTDTQYF. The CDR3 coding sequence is TGTGCCAGCAGCCCCCGACAGACCTCCACAGATACGCAGTATTTT.

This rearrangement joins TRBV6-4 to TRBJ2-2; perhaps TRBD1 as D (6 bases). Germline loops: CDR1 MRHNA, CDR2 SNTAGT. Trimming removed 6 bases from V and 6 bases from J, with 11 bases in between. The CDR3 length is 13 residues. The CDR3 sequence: CASSRQEAGELFF. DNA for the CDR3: TGTGCCAGCAGCAGACAGGAAGCCGGGGAGCTGTTTTTT.

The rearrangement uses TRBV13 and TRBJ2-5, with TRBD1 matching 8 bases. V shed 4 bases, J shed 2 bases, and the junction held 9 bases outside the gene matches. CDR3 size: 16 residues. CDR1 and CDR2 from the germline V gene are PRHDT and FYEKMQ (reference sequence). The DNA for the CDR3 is TGTGCCAGCAGCTGGGGGCAGGGGGCGGGACAAGAGACCCAGTACTTC. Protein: CASSWGQGAGQETQYF.

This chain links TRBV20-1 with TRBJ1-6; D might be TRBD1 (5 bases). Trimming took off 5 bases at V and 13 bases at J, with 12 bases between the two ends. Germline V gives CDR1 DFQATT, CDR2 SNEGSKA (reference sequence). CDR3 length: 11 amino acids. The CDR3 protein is CSADMGGPLHF. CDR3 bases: TGCAGTGCTGACATGGGGGGGCCCCTCCACTTT.

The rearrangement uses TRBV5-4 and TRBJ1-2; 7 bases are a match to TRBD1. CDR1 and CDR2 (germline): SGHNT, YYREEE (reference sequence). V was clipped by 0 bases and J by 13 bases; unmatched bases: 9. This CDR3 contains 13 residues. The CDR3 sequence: CASSLGTETGATF. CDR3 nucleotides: TGTGCCAGCAGCTTGGGGACAGAAACAGGGGCCACCTTC. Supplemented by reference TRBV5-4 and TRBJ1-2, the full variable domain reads ETGVTQSPTHLIKTRGQQVTLRCSSQSGHNTVSWYQQALGQGPQFIFQYYREEENGRGNFPPRFSGLQFPNYSSELNVNALELDDSALYLCASSLGTETGATFGSGTRLTVV.

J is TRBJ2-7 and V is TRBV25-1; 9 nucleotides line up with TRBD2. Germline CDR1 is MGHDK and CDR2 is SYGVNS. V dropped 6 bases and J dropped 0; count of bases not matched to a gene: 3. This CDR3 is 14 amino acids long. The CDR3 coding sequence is TGTGCCAGCAGCCTTAGCGGGAGCTCCTACGAGCAGTACTTC. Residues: CASSLSGSSYEQYF.

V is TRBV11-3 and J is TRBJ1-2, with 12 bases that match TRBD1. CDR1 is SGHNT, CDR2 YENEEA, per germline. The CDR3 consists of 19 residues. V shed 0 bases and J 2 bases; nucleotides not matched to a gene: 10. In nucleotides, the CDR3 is TGTGCCAGCAGCTTAGAACCCCGGGACAGGGGGCGAGTGAACTATGGCTACACCTTC. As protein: CASSLEPRDRGRVNYGYTF.

The DNA for the CDR3 is TGTGCCAGCAGTGAGGGAATAGGATCCTACGAGCAGTACTTC. Translating it yields CASSEGIGSYEQYF. The rearrangement uses TRBV28 and TRBJ2-7; D may be TRBD2 (5 bases). V was trimmed by 5 bases and J by 1 base, leaving 12 bases between them. The germline gives CDR1 MDHEN, CDR2 SYDVKM. The CDR3 covers 14 residues.

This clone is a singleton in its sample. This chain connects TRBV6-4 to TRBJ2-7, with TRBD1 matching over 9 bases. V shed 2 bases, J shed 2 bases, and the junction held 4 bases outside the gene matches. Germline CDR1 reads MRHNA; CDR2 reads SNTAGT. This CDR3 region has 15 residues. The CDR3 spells CASSDRTGVTYEQYF. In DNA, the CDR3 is TGTGCCAGCAGTGACAGGACAGGGGTCACCTACGAGCAGTACTTC.

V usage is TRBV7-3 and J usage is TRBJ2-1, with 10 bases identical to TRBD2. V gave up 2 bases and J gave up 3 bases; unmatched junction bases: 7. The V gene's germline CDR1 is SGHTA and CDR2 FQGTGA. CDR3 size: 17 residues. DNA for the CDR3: TGTGCCAGCAGCTTAGTCCCACTAGCGGGGAGCTACAATGAGCAGTTCTTC. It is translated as CASSLVPLAGSYNEQFF.

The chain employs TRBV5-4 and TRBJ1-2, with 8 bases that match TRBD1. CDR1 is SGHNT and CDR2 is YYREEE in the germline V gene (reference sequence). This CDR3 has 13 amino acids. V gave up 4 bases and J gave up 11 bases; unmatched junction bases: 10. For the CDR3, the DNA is TGTGCCAGCAGCGTGGACAGGGATAGAGTATACACCTTC. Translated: CASSVDRDRVYTF.

For the CDR3, the DNA is TGTGCCAGCAGTCCCGGACAGGGAGGCTACGAGCAGTACTTC. Translating gives CASSPGQGGYEQYF. The V and J genes are TRBV2 and TRBJ2-7; TRBD1 matches 8 bases. The CDR3 is 14 amino acids. With V trimmed by 5 bases and J by 3 bases, 6 bases remained unmatched. Germline CDR1 SNHLY, CDR2 FYNNEI.